The clone carrying this TCR beta chain was seen at least ten times. One junction end disagrees with the germline gene, perhaps due to a read error. The DNA ends 3 residues before the CDR3 does, and the rest of the CDR3 is filled in from the germline J gene. Only in-frame clones appear in the TCRdb table, and some are missing; sequencing was by immunoSEQ multiplex PCR. Observed are approximately 81,000 clones, no singletons, with the top ten taking 0.75% to 1%. The germline CDR1 and CDR2 sequences are SSHAT and FNYEAQ (reference sequence). This CDR3 region has 16 residues. The data belong to a study of T cell clonality in common variable immunodeficiency.

The sample was peripheral blood mononuclear cells. The TCR comes from a person aged 18 to 70 in good health. The gene calls are TRBV7-7 and TRBJ2-1; TRBD2 aligns across 10 bases. The DNA read from the CDR3 is TGTGCTAGCAGCCCAATCGGGACTAGCGTAGTCGATGAG. Translation: CASSPIGTSVVDE. The complete CDR3 reads CASSPIGTSVVDEQFF.